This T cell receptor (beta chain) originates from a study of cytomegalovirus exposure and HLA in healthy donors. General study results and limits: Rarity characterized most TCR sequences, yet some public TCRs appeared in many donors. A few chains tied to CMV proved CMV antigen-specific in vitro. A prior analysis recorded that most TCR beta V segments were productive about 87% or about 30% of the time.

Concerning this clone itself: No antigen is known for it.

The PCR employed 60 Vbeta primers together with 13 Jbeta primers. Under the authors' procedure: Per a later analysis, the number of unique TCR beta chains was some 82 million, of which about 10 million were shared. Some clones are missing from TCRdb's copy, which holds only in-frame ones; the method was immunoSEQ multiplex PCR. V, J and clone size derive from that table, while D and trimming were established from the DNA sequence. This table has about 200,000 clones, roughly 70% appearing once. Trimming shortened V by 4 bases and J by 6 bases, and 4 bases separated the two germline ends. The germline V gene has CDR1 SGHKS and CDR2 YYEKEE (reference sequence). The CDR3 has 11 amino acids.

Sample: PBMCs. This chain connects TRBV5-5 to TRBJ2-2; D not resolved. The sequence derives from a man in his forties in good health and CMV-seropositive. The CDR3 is CASSPSGELFF. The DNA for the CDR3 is TGTGCCAGCAGCCCCTCCGGGGAGCTGTTTTTT. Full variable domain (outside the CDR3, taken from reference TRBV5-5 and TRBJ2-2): DAGVTQSPTHLIKTRGQQVTLRCSPISGHKSVSWYQQVLGQGPQFIFQYYEKEERGRGNFPDRFSARQFPNYSSELNVNALLLGDSALYLCASSPSGELFFGEGSRLTVL.